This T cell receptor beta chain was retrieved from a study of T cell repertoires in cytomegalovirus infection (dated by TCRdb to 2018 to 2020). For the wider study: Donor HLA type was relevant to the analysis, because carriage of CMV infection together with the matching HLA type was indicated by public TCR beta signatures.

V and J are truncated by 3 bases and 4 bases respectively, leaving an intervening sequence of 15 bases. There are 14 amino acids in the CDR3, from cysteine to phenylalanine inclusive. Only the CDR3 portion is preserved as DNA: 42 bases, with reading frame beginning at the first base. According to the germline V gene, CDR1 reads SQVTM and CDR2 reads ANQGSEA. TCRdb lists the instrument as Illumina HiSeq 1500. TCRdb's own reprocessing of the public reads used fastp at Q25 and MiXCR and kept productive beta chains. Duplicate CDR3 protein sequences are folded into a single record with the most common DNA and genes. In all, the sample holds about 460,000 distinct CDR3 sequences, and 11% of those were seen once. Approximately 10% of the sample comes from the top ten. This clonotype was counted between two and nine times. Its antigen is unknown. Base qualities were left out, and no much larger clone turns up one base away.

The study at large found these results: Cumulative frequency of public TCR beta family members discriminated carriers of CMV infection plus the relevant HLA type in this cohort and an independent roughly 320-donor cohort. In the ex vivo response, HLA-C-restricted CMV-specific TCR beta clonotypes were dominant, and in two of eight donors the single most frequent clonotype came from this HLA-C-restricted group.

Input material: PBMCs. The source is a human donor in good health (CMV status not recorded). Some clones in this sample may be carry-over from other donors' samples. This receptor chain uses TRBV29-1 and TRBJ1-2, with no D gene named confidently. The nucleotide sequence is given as TGCAGCGTTGAGAGGCAGGTGGACCCCTATGGCTACACCTTC. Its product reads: CSVERQVDPYGYTF.